The clone carrying this T cell receptor beta chain was found a few times. These data originate in a study of blood T cell repertoires in COVID-19. Whole-study context: The United States, Italy and Spain were the sources of the acute and convalescent COVID-19 samples.

The authors' processing: It was from reference gene primer amplification that nucleated cell counts were estimated. Clones were sequenced by immunoSEQ multiplex PCR, and TCRdb holds only the in-frame ones, with some missing. V and J calls and clone size are given by that table; D and trimming were obtained from the DNA. Altogether 90,000 to 120,000 clones are present, 65% to 80% being singletons, with the ten largest covering 4% to 5.5%. What was sequenced was peripheral blood. The sequence derives from a man aged 65 to 79 with acute or convalescent COVID-19.

The CDR3 DNA sequence: TGTGCCACCAGCAGACCGGGACAGGGGGCTAGAGAGCAGTTCTTC. It is translated as CATSRPGQGAREQFF. The J gene is TRBJ2-1, the V gene TRBV15, with TRBD1 matching over 12 bases. There are 15 residues in the CDR3. The V gene's germline CDR1 is LNHNV and CDR2 YYDKDF (reference sequence). V trimming: 2 bases; J trimming: 10 bases; junction bases outside the gene matches: 6.